This T cell receptor (beta chain) was captured in a study of T-cell reconstitution after alpha-beta-depleted transplantation in children. Study-level points and caveats: The study reportedly traced alpha-beta T cells about two months after transplant to several hundred expanded graft clones. Where some patients showed high TCRbeta diversity at day 60, it came from recipient T cells and thymic progenitors that had survived. Among T cells one year after transplant, newly produced cells accounted for most counts and diversity.

For TCRbeta, the library was prepared with unique molecular identifiers. Each CDR3 protein is one row after TCRdb ran MiXCR on the PCR reads. The sample yields about 600,000 distinct CDR3 sequences, 13% seen once. Germline assignment: CDR1 MNHNS and CDR2 SASEGT. CDR3 length: 18 amino acids. V lost 6 bases, J lost 10 bases, and 24 bases stayed unmatched. As for this clonotype: Its target is unknown.

This TCR came from a male patient under 18 who had a stem cell transplant for acute myeloid leukemia, so the T cells may come from the graft donor. The sequences come from PBMCs, mostly from graft donor cells, collected 360 days after TCRalphabeta/CD19-depleted stem cell transplant. The chain is built from TRBV6-1 and TRBJ2-1; TRBD1 matches 7 bases. CDR3 sequence: CASRTSRQGIYTIWEQFF. The DNA for the CDR3 is TGTGCCAGCAGAACTTCACGACAGGGTATCTATACAATATGGGAGCAGTTCTTC.